These 27 T cell receptor beta chains were all obtained from the same sample, sequenced in a study of T cells in Graves' hyperthyroidism and ophthalmopathy. Amplification of TCR beta CDR3 regions used RNA as the template. First-round RT-PCR of the TCR CDR3 relied on the HTBI primer set. In TCRdb, the multiplex PCR reads were re-called with MiXCR into one record per CDR3 protein. This table holds almost 600,000 distinct CDR3 sequences, about 15% found once. The specimen was blood. Receptors originate from a woman aged 30 to 39 with Graves' hyperthyroidism that later progressed to Graves' ophthalmopathy.

In its sample, this clonotype was seen many times. The rearrangement uses TRBV12-3 or TRBV12-4 and TRBJ2-2; D ambiguous. Deletions cut 6 bases from V and 6 bases from J, with 11 bases between. There are 13 residues in the CDR3. The CDR3: CASRASGPGELFF. The CDR3, as DNA: TGTGCCAGCAGGGCTTCTGGGCCCGGGGAGCTGTTTTTT.

The chain links TRBV6-1 to TRBJ2-1; D gene ambiguous. The V end was cut by 8 bases, the J end by 8 bases, with 7 bases between. This CDR3 region has 10 residues. Germline CDR1 is MNHNS and CDR2 is SASEGT. For the CDR3, the DNA is TGTGCCAGCGCATGGGATGAGCAGTTCTTC. Its translation is CASAWDEQFF.

This clonotype has at least ten counts. The rearrangement links TRBV7-2 to TRBJ2-7; D possibly corresponds to TRBD1 (5 bases). The V gene lost 1 base and the J gene lost 3 bases, with 7 bases spanning the gap. This CDR3 comprises 13 residues. Germline V gene data show CDR1 as SGHTA and CDR2 as FQGNSA. The CDR3 DNA reads as TGTGCCAGCAGCTTAGTGGACAACTACGAGCAGTACTTC. It translates to CASSLVDNYEQYF.

This clonotype was found many times. This chain connects TRBV30 to TRBJ2-3, with 11 bases aligning to TRBD2. The CDR3 consists of 14 residues. V shed 7 bases and J 2 bases; nucleotides not matched to a gene: 5. Germline-derived CDR1 and CDR2 are GTSNPN and SVGIG (reference sequence). The CDR3 DNA is TGTGCCTTCCGACTAGCGGGACACACAGATACGCAGTATTTT. It specifies CAFRLAGHTDTQYF.

In this sample, this clonotype turned up many times. The chain joins TRBV20-1 to TRBJ1-6; D gene ambiguous. The CDR3 is 12 residues long. Germline lookup yields CDR1 DFQATT and CDR2 SNEGSKA (reference sequence). V was clipped by 2 bases and J by 7 bases, with 6 bases between them. The chain's CDR3 is CSARIPNSPLHF. CDR3 in DNA: TGCAGTGCTAGAATCCCGAATTCACCCCTCCACTTT.

Only a few counts were recorded for this clonotype. The chain combines TRBV6-1 with TRBJ2-1; no definite D call. V was trimmed by 5 bases and J by 7 bases, leaving 12 bases between them. The CDR3 consists of 13 residues. Germline V gene sequence: CDR1 MNHNS, CDR2 SASEGT. In DNA, the CDR3 is TGTGCCAGCAGTAAAGACGAGTGGAATGAGCAGTTCTTC. This sequence encodes CASSKDEWNEQFF.

This clonotype was found a few times. This rearrangement joins TRBV20-1 to TRBJ2-5; D is uncertain. Germline lookup yields CDR1 DFQATT and CDR2 SNEGSKA (reference sequence). V was pared by 0 bases and J by 1 base, with 12 bases between. The CDR3 consists of 15 residues. The CDR3 protein is CSARDSMGSQETQYF. The CDR3 nucleotides read TGCAGTGCTAGAGATAGTATGGGCAGCCAAGAGACCCAGTACTTC.

The chain joins TRBV6-1 to TRBJ2-2; 7 bases are shared with TRBD2. The germline V gene has CDR1 MNHNS and CDR2 SASEGT. With 6 bases clipped from V and 1 base from J, the junction kept 5 bases outside the gene matches. This CDR3 is built from 15 residues. The CDR3 DNA reads TGTGCCAGCAGGAAGGGAGGGGTGAACACCGGGGAGCTGTTTTTT. It specifies CASRKGGVNTGELFF.

This clonotype was seen many times. The chain joins TRBV6-1 to TRBJ2-1; D is unclear. Trimming cost V 1 base and J 2 bases, with 12 bases left between them. The V gene's germline CDR1 is MNHNS and CDR2 SASEGT. There are 16 residues in the CDR3. In DNA form, the CDR3 reads TGTGCCAGCAGTGAAGGGGTAGTAACCCCCTACAATGAGCAGTTCTTC. Translated: CASSEGVVTPYNEQFF.

The gene calls are TRBV19 and TRBJ2-1; 8 nucleotides align to TRBD1. V lost 8 bases to trimming and J lost 0 bases; unmatched junction nucleotides: 3. The CDR3 length is 14 residues. Germline CDR1 LNHDA, CDR2 SQIVND (reference sequence). CDR3 amino acids: CASRTGFSYNEQFF. The CDR3 DNA reads as TGTGCCAGTCGGACAGGGTTCTCCTACAATGAGCAGTTCTTC.

This clonotype was recorded many times. The rearrangement joins TRBV18 to TRBJ2-5, with D perhaps being TRBD1 or TRBD2 (5 bases each). V lost 3 bases and J 5 bases, leaving 13 bases between the germline ends. Germline V gene lookup returns CDR1 KGHSH and CDR2 LQKENI. The CDR3 extends over 14 amino acids. The CDR3 reads CASSPPGPSETQYF. DNA of the CDR3: TGTGCCAGCTCACCCCCGGGGCCCTCGGAGACCCAGTACTTC.

Ten or more counts support this clonotype. The chain couples TRBV27 to TRBJ1-5; D may be TRBD1 (6 bases). Germline loops: CDR1 MNHEY, CDR2 SMNVEV (reference sequence). The CDR3 contains 15 residues. V dropped 1 base and J dropped 6 bases, with 13 bases sitting between them. CDR3 DNA sequence: TGTGCCAGCAGTTTATGGCGGGGGCACGGTCAGCCCCAGCATTTT. This gives the protein CASSLWRGHGQPQHF.

There are many counts of this clonotype. The chain recombines TRBV20-1 with TRBJ2-7, with 7 nucleotides matching TRBD2. The CDR3 has 13 residues. J lost 3 bases, V lost 5 bases, and 7 bases had no gene match. The germline V gene has CDR1 DFQATT and CDR2 SNEGSKA (reference sequence). Written as DNA, the CDR3 is TGCAGTGCTGGGGGGGGGATCGGCTACGAGCAGTACTTC. This gives the protein CSAGGGIGYEQYF.

In nucleotides, the CDR3 is TGCGCCAGCAGAACCCGACAGGGGGCCTTAGAGACCCAGTACTTC. This codes for CASRTRQGALETQYF. The chain links TRBV5-1 to TRBJ2-5, with 10 bases matching TRBD1. The V and J ends lost 5 bases and 4 bases, in that order; junction bases with no gene match: 8. The CDR3 covers 15 residues. The V gene's germline CDR1 is SGHRS and CDR2 YFSETQ.

This clonotype was picked up many times. The chain couples TRBV6-1 to TRBJ2-3; D unresolved. The germline CDR1 and CDR2 sequences are MNHNS and SASEGT. Trimming removed 1 base from V and 2 bases from J, with 10 bases in between. The length of the CDR3 is 15 residues. DNA of the CDR3: TGTGCCAGCAGTGAAGTGACCGACTTCACAGATACGCAGTATTTT. Amino acid sequence: CASSEVTDFTDTQYF.

This clonotype showed up many times. The rearrangement links TRBV27 to TRBJ2-5; 10 bases are a match to TRBD2. Germline V gene data show CDR1 as MNHEY and CDR2 as SMNVEV (reference sequence). V was pared by 0 bases and J by 5 bases, with 9 bases of the junction left unmatched. CDR3 length: 17 amino acids. In DNA form, the CDR3 reads TGTGCCAGCAGTTTATCGATGTCCCTAGCGGGAGAGGAGACCCAGTACTTC. The encoded protein is CASSLSMSLAGEETQYF.

This clonotype was found a few times. The gene calls are TRBV5-1 and TRBJ2-1, with TRBD2 identical over 11 bases. CDR1 is SGHRS and CDR2 is YFSETQ in the germline V gene. Losses at the gene ends were 2 bases for V and 2 bases for J; bases not matched to a gene: 3. The CDR3 extends over 16 amino acids. The DNA of the CDR3 is TGCGCCAGCAGCTTAAGACTAGCGGGACCCTACAATGAGCAGTTCTTC. It codes for CASSLRLAGPYNEQFF.

At least ten counts were recorded for this clonotype. J is TRBJ2-6 and V is TRBV12-3 or TRBV12-4; TRBD1 agrees at 7 bases. V lost 5 bases and J lost 0; bases outside the gene matches: 7. CDR3 size: 17 residues. CDR3 loop: CASSPRTGYSGANVLTF. DNA for the CDR3: TGTGCCAGCAGTCCGCGGACAGGCTACTCTGGGGCCAACGTCCTGACTTTC.

This clonotype was observed at least ten times. The chain recombines TRBV7-3 with TRBJ2-3, with TRBD2 identical over 9 bases. CDR1 is SGHTA, CDR2 FQGTGA, per germline. The CDR3 contains 13 residues. The J segment lost 10 bases and the V segment lost 2 bases, leaving 4 bases of the junction unmatched. The CDR3 sequence is CASSLSSGIAQYF. The CDR3 DNA sequence: TGTGCCAGCAGCTTATCTAGCGGGATCGCGCAGTATTTT.

This clonotype was counted many times. V and J are TRBV12-3 or TRBV12-4 and TRBJ2-5; the match to TRBD2 covers 9 bases. J gave up 1 base and V 3 bases, and 3 bases lay outside the gene matches. There are 15 residues in the CDR3. The CDR3 coding sequence is TGTGCCAGCAGTTTTGCGGGAGGGCCCCAAGAGACCCAGTACTTC. It yields the protein CASSFAGGPQETQYF.

Many counts were recorded for this clonotype. This sequence joins TRBV2 and TRBJ2-7, with TRBD1 identical over 7 bases. This CDR3 spans 14 amino acids. J gave up 0 bases and V 6 bases, and 5 bases lay outside the gene matches. Germline loops: CDR1 SNHLY, CDR2 FYNNEI. The CDR3 bases are TGTGCCAGCAGGTTACAGGGGAGCTCCTACGAGCAGTACTTC. The encoded protein is CASRLQGSSYEQYF.

This clonotype was seen many times. The V gene is TRBV10-3, the J gene TRBJ2-3; possible D gene TRBD2, 7 bases. Germline CDR1 ENHRY, CDR2 SYGVKD. V was trimmed by 6 bases and J by 5 bases, leaving 18 bases between them. The CDR3 spans 15 residues. The CDR3 protein is CAISFLGGPKDTQYF. The CDR3 DNA is TGTGCCATCAGCTTCTTGGGGGGGCCTAAAGATACGCAGTATTTT.

A word on this clonotype: Since a much larger clone is just one base distant, this may be a read error. V usage is TRBV20-1 and J usage is TRBJ2-1, with 11 positions matching TRBD2. This CDR3 has 15 amino acids. Germline-derived CDR1 and CDR2 are DFQATT and SNEGSKA (reference sequence). The chain's CDR3 is CSATGLAGFDNEQLF. In DNA form, the CDR3 reads TGCAGTGCTACTGGACTAGCGGGTTTTGACAATGAGCAGCTCTTC.

A note on this clonotype: A clone one base away is much larger, so this may be a read error. V gene TRBV7-9 combines with J gene TRBJ2-5, with 7 positions matching TRBD1. The V and J ends lost 6 bases and 9 bases, in that order; junction bases with no gene match: 10. This CDR3 comprises 13 residues. The germline V gene encodes CDR1 SEHNR and CDR2 FQNEAQ (reference sequence). In DNA, the CDR3 is TGTGCCAGCAGTTCGACAGGGTACGAGGCCCAGTACTTC. Encoded protein: CASSSTGYEAQYF.

Only a few counts were recorded for this clonotype. The V gene is TRBV4-3, the J gene TRBJ2-3, with a possible D match to TRBD2 (5 bases). The CDR3 has 14 amino acids. Germline V lookup: CDR1 LGHNA, CDR2 YSLEER. Between the trimmed V and J ends, which lost 4 bases and 2 bases, there was a span of 10 bases. The CDR3 DNA is TGCGCCAGCAGCCCGGGGTGGGCCACAGATACGCAGTATTTT. Amino acids: CASSPGWATDTQYF.

This clonotype was observed a few times. The V call is TRBV9, the J call TRBJ2-1, with a weak D call TRBD2 (6 bases). The CDR3 consists of 15 residues. CDR1 and CDR2 from the germline V gene are SGDLS and YYNGEE. V shed 0 bases and J shed 4 bases, with 11 bases lying between them. The CDR3 region has the DNA TGTGCCAGCAGCGTAGAGGTAGCGGAGTACAATGAGCAGTTCTTC. As protein: CASSVEVAEYNEQFF.

In its sample, this clonotype was seen many times. This chain joins TRBV27 and TRBJ1-1; tentative D call: TRBD1 (5 bases). This CDR3 is built from 13 residues. The ends were cut back, 8 bases at V and 1 base at J, with 11 bases in the middle. Germline CDR1 is MNHEY and CDR2 is SMNVEV (reference sequence). CDR3 DNA: TGTGCCAGCCAAGGACAAGCGAACACTGAAGCTTTCTTT. Translated: CASQGQANTEAFF.